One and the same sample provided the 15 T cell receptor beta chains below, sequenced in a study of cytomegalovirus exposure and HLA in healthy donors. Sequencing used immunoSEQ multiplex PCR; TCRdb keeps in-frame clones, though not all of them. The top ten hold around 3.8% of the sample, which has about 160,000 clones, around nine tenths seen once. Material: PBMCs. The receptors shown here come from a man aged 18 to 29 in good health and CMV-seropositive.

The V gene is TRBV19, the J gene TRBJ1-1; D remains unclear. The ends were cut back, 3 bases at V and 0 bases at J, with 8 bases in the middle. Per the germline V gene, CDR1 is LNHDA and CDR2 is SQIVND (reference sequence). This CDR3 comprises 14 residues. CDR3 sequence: CASSIDIMNTEAFF. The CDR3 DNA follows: TGTGCCAGTAGTATTGACATAATGAACACTGAAGCTTTCTTT.

The CDR3 sequence: CASSLFAEGYTF. CDR3 DNA: TGTGCCAGCAGCTTATTCGCGGAGGGCTACACCTTC. This sequence joins TRBV11-2 and TRBJ1-2; D gene unclear. Trimming stripped 2 bases from V and 8 bases from J, with 9 bases between. This CDR3 has 12 residues. CDR1 and CDR2 from the germline V gene are SGHAT and FQNNGV.

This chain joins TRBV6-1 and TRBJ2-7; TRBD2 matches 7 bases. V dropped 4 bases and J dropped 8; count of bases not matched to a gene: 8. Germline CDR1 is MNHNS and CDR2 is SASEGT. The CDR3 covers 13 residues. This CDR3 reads CASSGLREGQQYF. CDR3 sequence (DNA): TGTGCCAGCAGTGGATTGAGGGAGGGGCAGCAGTACTTC.

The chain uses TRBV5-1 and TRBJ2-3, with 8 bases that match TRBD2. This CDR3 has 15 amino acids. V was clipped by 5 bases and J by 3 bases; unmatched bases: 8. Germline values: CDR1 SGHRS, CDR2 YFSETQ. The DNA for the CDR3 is TGCGCCAGCAGTGACCGGGAGGGCCGGACAGATACGCAGTATTTT. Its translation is CASSDREGRTDTQYF.

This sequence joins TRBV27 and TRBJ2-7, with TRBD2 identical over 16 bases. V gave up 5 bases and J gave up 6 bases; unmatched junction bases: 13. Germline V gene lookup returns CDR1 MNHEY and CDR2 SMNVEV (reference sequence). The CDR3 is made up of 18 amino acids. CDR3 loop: CASSRGLAGGLGEREQYF. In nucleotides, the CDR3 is TGTGCCAGCAGTAGGGGACTAGCGGGAGGGCTGGGCGAACGCGAGCAGTACTTC.

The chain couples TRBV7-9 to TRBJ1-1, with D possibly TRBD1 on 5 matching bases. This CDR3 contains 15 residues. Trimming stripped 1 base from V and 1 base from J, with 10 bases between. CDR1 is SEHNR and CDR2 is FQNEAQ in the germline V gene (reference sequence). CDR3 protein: CASSLVAGWNTEAFF. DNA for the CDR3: TGTGCCAGCAGCTTAGTGGCAGGGTGGAACACTGAAGCTTTCTTT.

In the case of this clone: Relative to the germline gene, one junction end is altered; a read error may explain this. The CDR3 loop is CASSLDRGSETQYF. The CDR3 bases are TGTGCTAGCAGCTTGGACAGGGGGAGTGAGACCCAGTACTTC. The rearrangement uses TRBV7-7 and TRBJ2-5; 10 nucleotides match TRBD1. In germline, CDR1 is SSHAT, CDR2 FNYEAQ (reference sequence). The CDR3 covers 14 residues.

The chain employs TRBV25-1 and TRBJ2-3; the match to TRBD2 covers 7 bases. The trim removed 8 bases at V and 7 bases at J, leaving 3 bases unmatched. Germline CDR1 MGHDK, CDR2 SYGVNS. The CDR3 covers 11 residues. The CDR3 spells CASGGGYTQYF. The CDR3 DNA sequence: TGTGCCAGCGGGGGGGGATATACGCAGTATTTT.

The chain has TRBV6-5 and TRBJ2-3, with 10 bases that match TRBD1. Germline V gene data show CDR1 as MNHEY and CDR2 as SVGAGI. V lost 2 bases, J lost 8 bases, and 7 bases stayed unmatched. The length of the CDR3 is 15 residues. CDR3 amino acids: CASSYPRQGASTQYF. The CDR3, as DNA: TGTGCCAGCAGTTACCCGAGACAGGGGGCAAGTACGCAGTATTTT.

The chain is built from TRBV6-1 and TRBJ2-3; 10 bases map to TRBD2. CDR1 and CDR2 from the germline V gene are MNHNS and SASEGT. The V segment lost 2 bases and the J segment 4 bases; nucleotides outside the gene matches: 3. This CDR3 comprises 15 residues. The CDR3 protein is CASSETAGGPDTQYF. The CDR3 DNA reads TGTGCCAGCAGTGAAACAGCGGGAGGGCCAGATACGCAGTATTTT.

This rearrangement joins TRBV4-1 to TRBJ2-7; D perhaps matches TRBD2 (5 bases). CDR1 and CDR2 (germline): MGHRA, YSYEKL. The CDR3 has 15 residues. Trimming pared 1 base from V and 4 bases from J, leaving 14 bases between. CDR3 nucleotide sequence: TGCGCCAGCAGCCAAGTAGGGAGCCAGGATTACGAGCAGTACTTC. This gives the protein CASSQVGSQDYEQYF.

The CDR3 sequence: CASSLAVLDTGELFF. In DNA form, the CDR3 reads TGTGCCAGCAGCTTAGCCGTACTTGATACCGGGGAGCTGTTTTTT. The gene calls are TRBV7-2 and TRBJ2-2, with D unclear. The CDR3 runs to 15 residues. From germline, CDR1 is SGHTA and CDR2 FQGNSA. Between the trimmed V and J ends, which lost 0 bases and 5 bases, there was a span of 10 bases.

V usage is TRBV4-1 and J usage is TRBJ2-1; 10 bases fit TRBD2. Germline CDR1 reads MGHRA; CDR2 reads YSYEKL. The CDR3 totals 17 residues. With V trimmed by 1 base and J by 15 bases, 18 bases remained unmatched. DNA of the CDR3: TGCGCCAGCAGCCAAGTATTCAGCGGGAGGGAAAAGTGGGTACTGTTCTTC. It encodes CASSQVFSGREKWVLFF.

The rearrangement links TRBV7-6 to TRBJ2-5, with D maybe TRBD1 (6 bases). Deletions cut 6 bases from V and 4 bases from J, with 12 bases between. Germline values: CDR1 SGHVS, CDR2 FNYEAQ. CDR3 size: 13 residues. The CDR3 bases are TGTGCCAGCAGTTCCGGCAGGGGAGAGACCCAGTACTTC. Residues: CASSSGRGETQYF.

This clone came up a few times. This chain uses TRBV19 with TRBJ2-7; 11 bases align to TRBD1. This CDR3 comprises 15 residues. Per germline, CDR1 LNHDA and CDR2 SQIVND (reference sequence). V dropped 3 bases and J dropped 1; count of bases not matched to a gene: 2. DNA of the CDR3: TGTGCCAGTAGTATCGGGGACAGGGGGTCCTACGAGCAGTACTTC. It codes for CASSIGDRGSYEQYF.